This paragraph reports one T cell receptor (beta chain). The data stem from a study of CD8 T cells in Susac syndrome. Random hexamers were used to reverse transcribe an amount of about 0.45 to 1 ug RNA. The TCR beta CDR3 was amplified by immunoSEQ multiplex PCR across 54 Vbeta, 13 Jbeta. TCRdb reprocessed the immunoSEQ multiplex PCR reads via MiXCR and lists one record per CDR3 protein. The table has about 190,000 distinct CDR3 sequences, around 93% seen once. Controls matched for sex and age were healthy donors. Negative isolation yielded the CD8+ and CD4+ T cells, while FACS enriched the TEMRA cells. The CDR3 spans 15 residues. V dropped 6 bases and J dropped 5; count of bases not matched to a gene: 9.

Sequencing used CD4+ T cells from PBMCs. The receptor comes from a human donor in good health. The chain uses TRBV12-3 or TRBV12-4 and TRBJ2-5, with 10 bases lining up with TRBD2. This CDR3 is CASSLASGGWETQYF. The CDR3 coding sequence is TGTGCCAGCAGCCTAGCTAGCGGGGGTTGGGAGACCCAGTACTTC.